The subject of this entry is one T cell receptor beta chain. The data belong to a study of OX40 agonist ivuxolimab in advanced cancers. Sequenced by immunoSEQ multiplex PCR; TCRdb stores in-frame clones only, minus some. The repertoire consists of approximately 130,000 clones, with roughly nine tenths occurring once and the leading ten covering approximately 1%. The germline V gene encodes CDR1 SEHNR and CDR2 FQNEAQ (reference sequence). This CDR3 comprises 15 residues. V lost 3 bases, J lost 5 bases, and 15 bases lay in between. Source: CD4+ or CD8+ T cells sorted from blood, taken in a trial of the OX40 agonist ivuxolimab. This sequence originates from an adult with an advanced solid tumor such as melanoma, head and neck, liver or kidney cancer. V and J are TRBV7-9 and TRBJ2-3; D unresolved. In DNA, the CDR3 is TGTGCCAGCAGCTTCGTCCCGGGTCACATAGATACGCAGTATTTT. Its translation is CASSFVPGHIDTQYF.